This entry concerns a single T cell receptor (beta chain). The target antigen is unknown. This entry belongs to a study of shared clonotypes between healthy human individuals. Looking at the study overall: Plates per donor: three CD4 naive, three CD4 memory, two CD8 naive, one CD8 memory.

Partitioning of CD4+ cells yielded a CD45RA+ naive subset and a CD45RA-negative memory subset. Trimming stripped 5 bases from V and 0 bases from J, with 20 bases between. The CDR3 is 17 amino acids. Germline CDR1 is SGHTA and CDR2 is FQGNSA. Notes on the study in general: Naive subsets, compared against memory subsets, generally had larger estimated richness values.

Several immunoSEQ plates held equal portions of the genomic DNA taken from each subset. Assay used: immunoSEQ multiplex PCR; TCRdb lists only in-frame clones, some missing. The repertoire holds roughly 2,300,000 clones, with under 95% as singletons. This clonotype was obtained from a man between 18 and 29 years old in good health. Some clones in this sample may be carry-over from other donors' samples. Sequencing was carried out using naive CD4+ T cells from PBMCs. Subset meaning: CD45RA+ positively selected. The chain carries TRBV7-2 and TRBJ2-7; TRBD1 might be the D (6 bases). The CDR3 here is CASSPDPRTVRSYEQYF. The CDR3, as DNA: TGTGCCAGCAGCCCCGACCCCAGGACAGTTCGCTCCTACGAGCAGTACTTC.